The present entry profiles one TCR beta chain with its context. This record comes from a study of blood T cell repertoires in COVID-19. Study-level information: PBMCs, B-cell-depleted T cells, or T cells were the source of the cDNA or gDNA that made up the material.

Authors' data handling: Amplified reference gene primers provided the basis for estimating nucleated cell counts. The data were produced by immunoSEQ multiplex PCR, yet TCRdb's version contains in-frame clones alone and is incomplete. V and J calls and clone size are copied from that table; D and trimming were computed from the DNA. The sample includes over 250,000 clones, more than 80% of them seen just once. The CDR3 spans 15 residues. The J segment lost 5 bases and the V segment lost 2 bases, leaving 4 bases of the junction unmatched. Looked up from germline, CDR1 is MGHRA and CDR2 is YSYEKL. Sequencing was done on a sample of PBMCs or T cells enriched from blood (not recorded which). The sequence derives from a woman in her late teens or twenties who had recovered from COVID-19. The chain employs TRBV4-1 and TRBJ2-1; 9 bases line up with TRBD1. The CDR3 DNA is TGCGCCAGCAGCCAACCCGGGACAGGGAACAATGAGCAGTTCTTC. Amino acids: CASSQPGTGNNEQFF.